This TCR beta chain was sequenced in a study of T cell responses to AZD1222 COVID-19 vaccine. Points from the study as a whole: Clonal diversity may have been underestimated, and the donors were mostly white British, with more females than males. Dominant at 160-218 and 743-854, vaccine-associated CD4 TCRs also spanned spike. When two AZD1222 doses had been given, Spike-specific TCR breadth and depth rose. Targets within unmutated variant regions were reportedly found for nearly half of spike-specific TCRs.

In the case of this clone: The antigen is undetermined.

Using immunoSEQ multiplex PCR, the repertoire was profiled, and TCRdb retains in-frame clones only, with some absent. Of about 140,000 clones listed, approximately 90% are singletons. The germline CDR1 and CDR2 sequences are MGHRA and YSYEKL. V lost 0 bases and J lost 3; bases outside the gene matches: 11. CDR3 length: 18 residues. The chain joins TRBV4-1 to TRBJ2-1; TRBD2 agrees at 7 bases. Source: peripheral blood, taken 28 days after the second AZD1222 dose. This clonotype was obtained from an adult who received the AZD1222 COVID-19 vaccine. The CDR3 loop reads CASSQDRASGTFYNEQFF. Here the CDR3 DNA reads TGCGCCAGCAGCCAAGATAGGGCTAGCGGTACCTTCTACAATGAGCAGTTCTTC.